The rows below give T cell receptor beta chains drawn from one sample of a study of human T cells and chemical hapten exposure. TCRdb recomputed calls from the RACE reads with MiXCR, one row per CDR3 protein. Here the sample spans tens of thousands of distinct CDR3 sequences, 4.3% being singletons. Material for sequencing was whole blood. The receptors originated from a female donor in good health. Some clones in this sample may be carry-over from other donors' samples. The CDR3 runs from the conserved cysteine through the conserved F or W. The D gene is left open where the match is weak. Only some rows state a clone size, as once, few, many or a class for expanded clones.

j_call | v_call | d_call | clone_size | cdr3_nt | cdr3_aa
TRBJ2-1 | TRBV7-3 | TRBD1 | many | TGTGCCAGCAGCTCCTCACTGGACAGGTCGGAGCAGTTCTTC | CASSSSLDRSEQFF
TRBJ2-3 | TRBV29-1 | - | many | TGCAGCGTTGAAGTCACTTCGCAGTATTTT | CSVEVTSQYF
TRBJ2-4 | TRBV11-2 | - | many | TGTGCCAGCAGCTCCTCCACAGGGTTGATAAACATTCAGTACTTC | CASSSSTGLINIQYF
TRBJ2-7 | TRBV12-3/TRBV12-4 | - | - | TGTGCCAGCAGCGGGGACGGCCACTACGAGCAGTACTTC | CASSGDGHYEQYF
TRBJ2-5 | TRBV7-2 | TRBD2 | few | TGTGCCAGCAGCTTAAATCCCGGGGCTAGCGGGGGGGCCGATGAGACCCAGTACTTC | CASSLNPGASGGADETQYF
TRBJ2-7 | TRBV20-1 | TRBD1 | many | TGCAGTGCTAGAGACTGGACAGGCCCCTACGAGCAGTACTTC | CSARDWTGPYEQYF
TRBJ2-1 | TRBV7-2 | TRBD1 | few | TGTGCCAGCAGCCTCCGACAGGGGCTGGGTGAGCAGTTCTTC | CASSLRQGLGEQFF
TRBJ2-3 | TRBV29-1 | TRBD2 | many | TGCAGCGTTGATTCTAGCGGCCGCACAGATACGCAGTATTTT | CSVDSSGRTDTQYF
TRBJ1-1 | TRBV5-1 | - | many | TGCGCCAGCAGCTCCGAAAAGAACACTGAAGCTTTCTTT | CASSSEKNTEAFF
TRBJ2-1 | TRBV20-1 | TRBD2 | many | TGCAGTGCTAGAACAGCGGGACCTAGGGTCAATGAGCAGTTCTTC | CSARTAGPRVNEQFF
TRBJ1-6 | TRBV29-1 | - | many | TGCAGCGTTGGGACAAGCGATTCACCCCTCCACTTT | CSVGTSDSPLHF
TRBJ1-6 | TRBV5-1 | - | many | TGCGCCAGCAGCTTAGAGGGGAGCTCCTATAATTCACCCCTCCACTTT | CASSLEGSSYNSPLHF
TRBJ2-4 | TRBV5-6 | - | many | TGTGCCAGCAGCCAACACAGGGTAGGGGCCAAAAACATTCAGTACTTC | CASSQHRVGAKNIQYF
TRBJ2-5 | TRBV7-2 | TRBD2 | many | TGTGCCAGCAGCTTAGCAGTCACTAGCGGACCGTACCAAGAGACCCAGTACTTC | CASSLAVTSGPYQETQYF
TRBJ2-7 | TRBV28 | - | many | TGTGCCAGCAGCCCCAGCGGGTCCTACGAGCAGTACTTC | CASSPSGSYEQYF
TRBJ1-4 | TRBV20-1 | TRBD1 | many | TGCAGTGCCCTTGACAGGGACGGGAATGAAAAACTGTTTTTT | CSALDRDGNEKLFF
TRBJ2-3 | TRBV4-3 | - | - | TGCGCCAGCAGCCCTATTTTAGCAGGCTATACTTCTAGCACAGATACGCAGTATTTT | CASSPILAGYTSSTDTQYF
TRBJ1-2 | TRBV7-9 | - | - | TGTGCCAGCAGCTTACTAGGGAGCGGCTACACCTTC | CASSLLGSGYTF
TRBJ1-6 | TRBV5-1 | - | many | TGCGCCAGCAGCTTGGATAGGGGAAGTAATTCACCCCTCCACTTT | CASSLDRGSNSPLHF
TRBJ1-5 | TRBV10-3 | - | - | TGTGCCATACGCCCCGGGACACTGGATCAGCCCCAGCATTTT | CAIRPGTLDQPQHF
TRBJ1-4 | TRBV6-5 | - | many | TGTGCCAGCAGCCGGGGGGCTAATGAAAAACTGTTTTTT | CASSRGANEKLFF
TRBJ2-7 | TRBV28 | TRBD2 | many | TGTGCCAGCAGTTTAACCCCGCTTAGCGGGGGGGCCTACGAGCAGTACTTC | CASSLTPLSGGAYEQYF
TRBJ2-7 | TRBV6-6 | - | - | TGTGCCAGCAGTTACTCGAGGCAGGCGTCCTACGAGCAGTACTTC | CASSYSRQASYEQYF
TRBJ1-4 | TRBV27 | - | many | TGTGCCAGCAGCCCCGGACGTCTACAGGGAGGTGAAAAACTGTTTTTT | CASSPGRLQGGEKLFF
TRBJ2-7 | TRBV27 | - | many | TGTGCCAGCAGTTTATCGCGGGGTTCCAACTACGAGCAGTACTTC | CASSLSRGSNYEQYF
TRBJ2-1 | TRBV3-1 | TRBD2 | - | TGTGCCAGCAGCCAATTAACTAGCGGGGAGCCAAACAATGAGCAGTTCTTC | CASSQLTSGEPNNEQFF
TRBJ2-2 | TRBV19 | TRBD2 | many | TGTGCCAGTCAAGTCCCCGGGAGGGACACCGGGGAGCTGTTTTTT | CASQVPGRDTGELFF
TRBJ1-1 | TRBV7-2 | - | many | TGTGCCAGCAGCTTAGCAGGACACCTCTCTGAAGCTTTCTTT | CASSLAGHLSEAFF
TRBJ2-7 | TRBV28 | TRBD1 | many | TGTGCCAGCAGTTTGACAGGGGGATGGTACGAGCAGTACTTC | CASSLTGGWYEQYF
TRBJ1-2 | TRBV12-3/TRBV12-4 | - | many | TGTGCCAGCAGTTTAGCTTTGAGCCCCGGCTACACCTTC | CASSLALSPGYTF
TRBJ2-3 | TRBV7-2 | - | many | TGTGCCAGCAGCTTTGGTCTCGCGCAGTATTTT | CASSFGLAQYF
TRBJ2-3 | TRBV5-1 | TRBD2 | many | TGCGCCAGCAGTGATAGCGGGGACCGCACAGATACGCAGTATTTT | CASSDSGDRTDTQYF
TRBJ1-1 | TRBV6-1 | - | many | TGTGCCATCAGCCGGGACGGATTCGAAGCTTTCTTT | CAISRDGFEAFF
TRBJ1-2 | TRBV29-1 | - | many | TGCAGCGTTGAGGGGGGACAAGGCTACACCTTC | CSVEGGQGYTF
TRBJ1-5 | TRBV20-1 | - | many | TGCAGTGCTAGAGATCCCGGGTTGTCCCAGCATTTT | CSARDPGLSQHF
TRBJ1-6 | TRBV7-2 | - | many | TGTGCCAGCAGCTTAGGGGGGACTAATTCACCCCTCCACTTT | CASSLGGTNSPLHF
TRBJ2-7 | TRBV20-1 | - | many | TGCAGTGCTAGGAGGGGGGGTGCTACCTACGAGCAGTACTTC | CSARRGGATYEQYF
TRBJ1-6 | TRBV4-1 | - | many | TGCGCCAGCAGCCAAGTTCCAGACTATAATTCACCCCTCCACTTT | CASSQVPDYNSPLHF
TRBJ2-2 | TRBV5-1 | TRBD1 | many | TGCGCCAGCAGCTTGCGGCTACAGGGGGGAAACACCGGGGAGCTGTTTTTT | CASSLRLQGGNTGELFF
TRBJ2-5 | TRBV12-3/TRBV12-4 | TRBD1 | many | TGTGCCAGCGCCGATACCGGGACAGACCAAGAGACCCAGTACTTC | CASADTGTDQETQYF
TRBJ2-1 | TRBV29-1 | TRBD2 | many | TGCAGCGTTGGACTAGCGGGTAATGAGCAGTTCTTC | CSVGLAGNEQFF
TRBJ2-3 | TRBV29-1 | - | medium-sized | TGCACCTTATCGCGCGGGGGCTCAGATACGCAGTATTTT | CTLSRGGSDTQYF
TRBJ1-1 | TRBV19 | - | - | TGTGCCAGTAGTATCCAGGGAAGGACTGAAGCTTTCTTT | CASSIQGRTEAFF
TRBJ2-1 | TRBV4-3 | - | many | TGCGCCAGCAGCCAAGAGGGGGTCTCCTACAATGAGCAGTTCTTC | CASSQEGVSYNEQFF
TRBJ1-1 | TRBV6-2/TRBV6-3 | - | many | TGTGCCAGCAGTTTGGTCGGGGGAGGCACTGAAGCTTTCTTT | CASSLVGGGTEAFF
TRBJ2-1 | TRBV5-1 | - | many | TGCGCCAGCAGCTTGGCAAACTACAACTCTTGGGAGGGACACCGCAATGAGCAGTTCTTC | CASSLANYNSWEGHRNEQFF
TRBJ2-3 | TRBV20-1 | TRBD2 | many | TGCAGTGCAGCTAGCGGGGGCACAGATACGCAGTATTTT | CSAASGGTDTQYF
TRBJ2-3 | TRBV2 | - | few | TGTGCCAGCGTCAGGGATGGGCGTGGGACAGATACGCAGTATTTT | CASVRDGRGTDTQYF
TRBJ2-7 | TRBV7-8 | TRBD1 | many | TGTGCCAGCAGCCCGACCGGGACAGGCCCCTCCTACGAGCAGTACTTC | CASSPTGTGPSYEQYF
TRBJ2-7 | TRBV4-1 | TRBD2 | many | TGCGCCAGCAGCCGATCTAGCGGGGGGGCCGTGCAGTACTTC | CASSRSSGGAVQYF
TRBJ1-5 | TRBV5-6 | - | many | TGTGCCAGCAGCTCTTACGACAGGAACAATCAGCCCCAGCATTTT | CASSSYDRNNQPQHF
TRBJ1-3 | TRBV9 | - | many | TGTGCCAGCAGCCGGGGCAGGGGCGGAAACACCATATATTTT | CASSRGRGGNTIYF
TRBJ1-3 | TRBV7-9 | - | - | TGTGCCAGCAGCTTAGGTCCACCTAACTCTGGAAACACCATATATTTT | CASSLGPPNSGNTIYF
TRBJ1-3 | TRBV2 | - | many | TGTGCCAGCAGGTTTGACAGAAGCTCTGGAAACACCATATATTTT | CASRFDRSSGNTIYF
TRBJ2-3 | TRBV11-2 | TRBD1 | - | TGTGCCAGCAGCGAATACAGGGGAGATACGCAGTATTTT | CASSEYRGDTQYF
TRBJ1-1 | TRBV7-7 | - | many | TGTGCTAGCAGCTCCGATCCTCCAGGGGTGGGTGAAGCTTTCTTT | CASSSDPPGVGEAFF
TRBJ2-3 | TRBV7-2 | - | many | TGTGCCAGCAGCTTAAGAGTGGACATTAGCACAGATACGCAGTATTTT | CASSLRVDISTDTQYF
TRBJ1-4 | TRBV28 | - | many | TGTGCCAGCAGTTTACTAGGGGCAGATGAAAAACTGTTTTTT | CASSLLGADEKLFF
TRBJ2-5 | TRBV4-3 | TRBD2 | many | TGCGCCAGCAGCCAAGGTTGGCGAGCGGGGCAAGAGACCCAGTACTTC | CASSQGWRAGQETQYF